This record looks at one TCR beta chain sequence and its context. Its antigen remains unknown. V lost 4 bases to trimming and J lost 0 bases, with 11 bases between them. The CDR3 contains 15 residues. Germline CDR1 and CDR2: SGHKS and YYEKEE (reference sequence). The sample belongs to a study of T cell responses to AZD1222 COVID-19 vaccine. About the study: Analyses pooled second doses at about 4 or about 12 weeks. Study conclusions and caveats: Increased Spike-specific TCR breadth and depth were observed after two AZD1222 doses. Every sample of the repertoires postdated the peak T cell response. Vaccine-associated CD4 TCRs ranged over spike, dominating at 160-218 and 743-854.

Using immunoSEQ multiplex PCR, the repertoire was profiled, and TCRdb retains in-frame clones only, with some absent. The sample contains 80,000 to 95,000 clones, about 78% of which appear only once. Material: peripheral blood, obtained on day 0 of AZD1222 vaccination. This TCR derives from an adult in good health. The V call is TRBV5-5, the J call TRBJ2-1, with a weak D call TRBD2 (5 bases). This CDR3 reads CASSTSGYSYNEQFF. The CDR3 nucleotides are TGTGCCAGCAGCACCTCGGGGTACTCCTACAATGAGCAGTTCTTC.